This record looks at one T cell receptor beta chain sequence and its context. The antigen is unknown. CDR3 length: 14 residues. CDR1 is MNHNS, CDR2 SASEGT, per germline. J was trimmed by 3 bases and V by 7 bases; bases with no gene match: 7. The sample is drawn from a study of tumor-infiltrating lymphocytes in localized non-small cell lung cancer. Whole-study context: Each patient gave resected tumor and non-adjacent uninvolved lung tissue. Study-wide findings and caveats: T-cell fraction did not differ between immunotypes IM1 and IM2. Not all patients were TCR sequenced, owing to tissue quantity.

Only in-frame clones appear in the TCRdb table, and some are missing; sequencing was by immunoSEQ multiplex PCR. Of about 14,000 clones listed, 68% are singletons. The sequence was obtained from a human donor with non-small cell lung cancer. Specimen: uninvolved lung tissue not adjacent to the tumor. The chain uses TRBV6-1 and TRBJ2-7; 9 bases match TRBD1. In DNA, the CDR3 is TGTGCCAGCAAAAGGACAGGGGACCGCTACGAGCAGTACTTC. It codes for CASKRTGDRYEQYF.